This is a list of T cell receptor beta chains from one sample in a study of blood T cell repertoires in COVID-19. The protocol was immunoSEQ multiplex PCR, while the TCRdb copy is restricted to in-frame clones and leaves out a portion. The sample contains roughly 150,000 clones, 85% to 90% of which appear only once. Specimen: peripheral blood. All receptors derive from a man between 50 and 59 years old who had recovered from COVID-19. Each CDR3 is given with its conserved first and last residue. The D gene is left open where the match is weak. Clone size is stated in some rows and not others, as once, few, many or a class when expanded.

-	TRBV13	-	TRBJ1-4	CASSLGTDREKLFF	TGTGCCAGCAGCTTAGGGACAGATAGGGAAAAACTGTTTTTT
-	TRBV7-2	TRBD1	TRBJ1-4	CASSLRTGANEKLFF	TGTGCCAGCAGCTTACGGACAGGGGCTAATGAAAAACTGTTTTTT
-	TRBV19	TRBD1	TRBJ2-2	CASSTRTGINTGELFF	TGTGCCAGTAGTACCCGGACAGGGATAAACACCGGGGAGCTGTTTTTT
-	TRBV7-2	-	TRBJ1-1	CASSPQGLNTEAFF	TGTGCCAGCAGCCCCCAGGGTTTGAACACTGAAGCTTTCTTT
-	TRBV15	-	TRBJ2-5	CATSAREGALKTQYF	TGTGCCACCAGCGCCCGAGAGGGAGCCTTAAAGACCCAGTACTTC
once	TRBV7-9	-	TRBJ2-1	CASSTGTYSYNEQFF	TGTGCCAGCAGCACGGGGACTTACTCCTACAATGAGCAGTTCTTC
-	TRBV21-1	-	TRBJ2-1	CASMGGEQFF	TGTGCCAGCATGGGAGGTGAGCAGTTCTTC
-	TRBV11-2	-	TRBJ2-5	CASSLVGSVQETQYF	TGTGCCAGCAGCTTAGTTGGTAGCGTCCAAGAGACCCAGTACTTC
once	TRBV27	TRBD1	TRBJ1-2	CASSLAISGTGGNGYTF	TGTGCCAGCAGTTTGGCCATTTCCGGGACAGGGGGTAATGGCTACACCTTC
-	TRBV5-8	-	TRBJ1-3	CASSHFGQGNTIYF	TGTGCCAGCAGTCATTTTGGTCAGGGAAACACCATATATTTT
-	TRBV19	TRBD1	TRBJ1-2	CASSITGGYGYTF	TGTGCCAGTAGTATTACAGGGGGCTATGGCTACACCTTC
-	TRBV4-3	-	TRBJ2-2	CASRRQTNTGELFF	TGCGCCAGCAGACGACAGACGAACACCGGGGAGCTGTTTTTT
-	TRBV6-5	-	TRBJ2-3	CASSYSRVDTQYF	TGTGCCAGCAGTTACTCGAGGGTAGATACGCAGTATTTT
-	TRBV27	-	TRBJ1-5	CASSTNSNQPQHF	TGTGCCAGCAGCACAAATAGCAATCAGCCCCAGCATTTT
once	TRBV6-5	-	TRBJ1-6	CASSPLRGSPLHF	TGTGCCAGCAGCCCGCTCAGAGGGTCACCCCTCCACTTT
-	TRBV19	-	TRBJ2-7	CASSRDWSSYEQYF	TGTGCCAGTAGTCGGGACTGGAGCTCCTACGAGCAGTACTTC
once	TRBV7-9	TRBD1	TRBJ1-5	CASSLSQGGQPQHF	TGTGCCAGCAGCTTAAGCCAGGGGGGTCAGCCCCAGCATTTT
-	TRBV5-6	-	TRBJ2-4	CASSFRGAGLNIQYF	TGTGCCAGCAGCTTTAGAGGTGCAGGGTTAAACATTCAGTACTTC
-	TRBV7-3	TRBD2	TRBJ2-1	CASSPSGGSYNEQFF	TGTGCCAGCAGCCCAAGCGGGGGTTCCTACAATGAGCAGTTCTTC
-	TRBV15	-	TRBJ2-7	CATSTGYEQYF	TGTGCCACCAGCACCGGGTACGAGCAGTACTTC
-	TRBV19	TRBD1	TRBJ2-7	CASSIPGGTYEQYF	TGTGCCAGTAGTATTCCAGGGGGCACCTACGAGCAGTACTTC
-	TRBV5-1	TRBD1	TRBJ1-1	CASSFDRGREDTEAFF	TGCGCCAGCAGCTTTGACAGGGGGCGGGAGGACACTGAAGCTTTCTTT
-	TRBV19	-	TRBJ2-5	CASSKGGYQETQYF	TGTGCCAGTAGTAAGGGGGGGTACCAAGAGACCCAGTACTTC
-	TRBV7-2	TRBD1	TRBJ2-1	CASSKDRGTYNEQFF	TGTGCCAGCAGCAAGGACAGGGGGACCTACAATGAGCAGTTCTTC
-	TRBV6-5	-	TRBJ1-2	CASRIRGPGPSGYTF	TGTGCCAGCAGGATCAGGGGCCCTGGTCCTTCGGGCTACACCTTC
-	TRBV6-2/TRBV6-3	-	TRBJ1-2	CASSSLTGSYGYTF	TGTGCCAGCAGTTCCTTGACAGGCAGCTATGGCTACACCTTC
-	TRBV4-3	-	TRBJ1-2	CASSQETGSNYGYTF	TGCGCCAGCAGCCAAGAGACAGGTTCTAACTATGGCTACACCTTC
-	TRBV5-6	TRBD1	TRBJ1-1	CASSPVGTGHRSTEAFF	TGTGCCAGCAGCCCGGTAGGGACAGGGCATCGGTCCACTGAAGCTTTCTTT
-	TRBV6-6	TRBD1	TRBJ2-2	CASSHGQGKTGELFF	TGTGCCAGCAGTCATGGACAGGGGAAGACCGGGGAGCTGTTTTTT
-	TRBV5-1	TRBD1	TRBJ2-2	CASSNWDRSTGELFF	TGCGCCAGCAGCAACTGGGACAGATCCACCGGGGAGCTGTTTTTT
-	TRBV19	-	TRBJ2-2	CASSIHVASVGGELFF	TGTGCCAGTAGTATCCACGTCGCTAGCGTCGGCGGGGAGCTGTTTTTT
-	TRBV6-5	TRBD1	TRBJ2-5	CASTIPGQGKTQYF	TGTGCCAGCACCATACCGGGACAGGGAAAGACCCAGTACTTC
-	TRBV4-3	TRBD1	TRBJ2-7	CASSQDLPGGGTFYEQYF	TGCGCCAGCAGCCAAGATCTGCCAGGGGGCGGCACGTTCTACGAGCAGTACTTC
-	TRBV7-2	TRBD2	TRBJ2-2	CASSLALAGNTGELFF	TGTGCCAGCAGCTTAGCCCTAGCGGGGAACACCGGGGAGCTGTTTTTT
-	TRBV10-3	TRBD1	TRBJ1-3	CAARPGQGSGNTIYF	TGTGCCGCCCGACCGGGACAGGGGTCTGGAAACACCATATATTTT
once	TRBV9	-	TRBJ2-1	CASSGGSEFSYNEQFF	TGTGCCAGCAGCGGTGGGAGCGAATTCTCCTACAATGAGCAGTTCTTC
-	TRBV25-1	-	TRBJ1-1	CASSGETAALSTEAFF	TGTGCCAGCAGTGGTGAGACAGCCGCTTTGAGCACTGAAGCTTTCTTT
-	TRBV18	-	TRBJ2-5	CASSPPGLKAETQYF	TGTGCCAGCTCACCACCGGGACTTAAAGCCGAGACCCAGTACTTC
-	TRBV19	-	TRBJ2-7	CASTLIHDKRYEQYF	TGTGCCAGTACCTTAATCCACGACAAACGATACGAGCAGTACTTC
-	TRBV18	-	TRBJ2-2	CASSRRDTGELFF	TGTGCCAGCTCACGAAGAGACACCGGGGAGCTGTTTTTT
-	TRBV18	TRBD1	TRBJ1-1	CASSPPGQSMNTEAFF	TGTGCCAGCTCACCACCGGGACAGAGCATGAACACTGAAGCTTTCTTT
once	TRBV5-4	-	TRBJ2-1	CASSLGSGKDNEQFF	TGTGCCAGCAGCTTGGGTAGCGGAAAAGATAATGAGCAGTTCTTC